This record covers a single T cell receptor (beta chain). Its specificity is unknown. The timepoints at which blood was sampled were baseline, cycle 4 day 1, and cycle 7 day 1. This entry is derived from a study of OX40 agonist ivuxolimab in advanced cancers. Findings and caveats of the study: On average, CD8+ T cells showed a greater number of expanded clones than CD4+.

Germline CDR1 reads SGHVS; CDR2 reads FNYEAQ. The ends lost 3 bases at V and 4 bases at J; junction bases unmatched: 4. The CDR3 length is 15 residues. Profiling relied on immunoSEQ multiplex PCR, and the TCRdb table lists in-frame clones only, not all of them. The sample lists about 83,000 clones, about 86% occurring once. The chain uses TRBV7-6 and TRBJ2-5; TRBD2 matches 11 bases. The starting material was CD4+ or CD8+ T cells sorted from blood, obtained in a trial of the OX40 agonist ivuxolimab. This TCR was sampled from an adult with an advanced solid tumor such as melanoma, head and neck, liver or kidney cancer. CDR3 amino acids: CASSFSLAGGETQYF. Here the CDR3 DNA reads TGTGCCAGCAGCTTTAGTCTAGCGGGGGGAGAGACCCAGTACTTC. Together with reference TRBV7-6 and TRBJ2-5, the CDR3 gives the full variable domain: GAGVSQSPRYKVTKRGQDVALRCDPISGHVSLYWYRQALGQGPEFLTYFNYEAQQDKSGLPNDRFSAERPEGSISTLTIQRTEQRDSAMYRCASSFSLAGGETQYFGPGTRLLVL.